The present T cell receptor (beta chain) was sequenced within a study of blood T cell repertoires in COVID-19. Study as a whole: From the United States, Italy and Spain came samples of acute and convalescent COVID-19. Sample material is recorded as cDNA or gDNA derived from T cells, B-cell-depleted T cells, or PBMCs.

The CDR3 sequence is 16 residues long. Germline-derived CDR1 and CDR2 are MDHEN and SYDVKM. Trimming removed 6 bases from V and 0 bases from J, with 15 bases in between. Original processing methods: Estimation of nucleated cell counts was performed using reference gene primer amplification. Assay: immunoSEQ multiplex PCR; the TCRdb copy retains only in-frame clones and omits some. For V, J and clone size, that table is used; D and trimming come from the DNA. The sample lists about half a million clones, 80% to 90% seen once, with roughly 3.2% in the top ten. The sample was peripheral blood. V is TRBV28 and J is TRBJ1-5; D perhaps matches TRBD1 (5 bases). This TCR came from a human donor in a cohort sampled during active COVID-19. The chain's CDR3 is CASSGRGIYSNQPQHF. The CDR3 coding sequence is TGTGCCAGCAGCGGGAGGGGCATATATAGCAATCAGCCCCAGCATTTT. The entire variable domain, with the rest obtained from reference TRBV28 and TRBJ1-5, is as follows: DVKVTQSSRYLVKRTGEKVFLECVQDMDHENMFWYRQDPGLGLRLIYFSYDVKMKEKGDIPEGYSVSREKKERFSLILESASTNQTSMYLCASSGRGIYSNQPQHFGDGTRLSIL.